The source of this T cell receptor beta chain is a study of cytomegalovirus exposure and HLA in healthy donors. The PCR ran on 60 Vbeta and 13 Jbeta primers. The repertoire was sequenced with immunoSEQ multiplex PCR; TCRdb's copy has only in-frame clones and lacks some. The sample yields 200,000 to 250,000 clones, around nine tenths seen once. General study results and limits: Most subjects' HLA-A and HLA-B alleles were reportedly predicted from TCR beta sequences. Later analysis indicated greater clonal expansion among HLA-associated TCR beta chains than among equally common other chains.

Germline values: CDR1 MNHEY, CDR2 SVGAGI. Between the trimmed V and J ends, which lost 0 bases and 2 bases, there was a span of 14 bases. This CDR3 is 16 amino acids long. As regards this clone: No antigen is known for it.

The receptor comes from a woman between 18 and 29 years old in good health and CMV-seronegative. Sequenced: PBMCs. The chain uses TRBV6-5 and TRBJ2-7; D might be TRBD1 (6 bases). CDR3 sequence reads: CASSYSRGKLTYEQYF. The DNA of the CDR3 is TGTGCCAGCAGTTACTCGAGGGGGAAACTTACCTACGAGCAGTACTTC.